Following are 25 T cell receptor beta chains from one sample sequenced in a study of blood T cell repertoires in COVID-19. Measured with immunoSEQ multiplex PCR; TCRdb has only the in-frame clones, and not every one. The sample lists fewer than 250,000 clones, around 87% occurring once. The source material was peripheral blood. These receptors were obtained from a man aged 60 to 69 with acute or convalescent COVID-19.

The J gene is TRBJ2-5, the V gene TRBV6-4; perhaps TRBD2 as D (6 bases). Germline V gene sequence: CDR1 MRHNA, CDR2 SNTAGT. The CDR3 runs 9 residues. Trimming left V 11 bases short and J 6 bases short, with 7 bases between. The CDR3 DNA is TGTGCCCGGGGGAAGACCCAGTACTTC. Its protein is CARGKTQYF.

The chain links TRBV6-1 to TRBJ1-2; TRBD1 is a possible D gene (5 bases). V was trimmed by 3 bases and J by 2 bases, leaving 13 bases between them. The CDR3 is 15 residues long. Germline assignment: CDR1 MNHNS and CDR2 SASEGT. The chain's CDR3 is CASSEAGHLNYGYTF. CDR3 sequence (DNA): TGTGCCAGCAGTGAGGCGGGGCACCTAAACTATGGCTACACCTTC.

V is TRBV7-3 and J is TRBJ1-5; D may be TRBD1 (6 bases). This CDR3 region has 15 residues. Germline V gives CDR1 SGHTA, CDR2 FQGTGA. Trimming took off 2 bases at V and 2 bases at J, with 10 bases between the two ends. DNA of the CDR3: TGTGCCAGCAGCTTATCGAGACAGGGCAATCAGCCCCAGCATTTT. Translating it yields CASSLSRQGNQPQHF. The full variable domain, in which reference TRBV7-3 and TRBJ1-5 provide the parts outside the CDR3, is GAGVSQTPSNKVTEKGKYVELRCDPISGHTALYWYRQSLGQGPEFLIYFQGTGAADDSGLPNDRFFAVRPEGSVSTLKIQRTERGDSAVYLCASSLSRQGNQPQHFGDGTRLSIL.

This chain connects TRBV5-6 to TRBJ2-3; TRBD2 matches 10 bases. CDR1 is SGHDT and CDR2 is YYEEEE in the germline V gene. Trimming removed 4 bases from V and 2 bases from J; junction bases left unmatched: 4. This CDR3 contains 15 residues. The CDR3 reads CASSPLAGPTDTQYF. In DNA form, the CDR3 reads TGTGCCAGCAGCCCACTAGCGGGGCCCACAGATACGCAGTATTTT.

V is TRBV24-1 and J is TRBJ2-7; the D gene is possibly TRBD1 (6 bases). The V and J ends lost 0 bases and 1 base respectively, with 12 bases between them. The CDR3 loop spans 16 amino acids. Germline V gene data show CDR1 as KGHDR and CDR2 as SFDVKD. CDR3 nucleotides: TGTGCCACCAGTGATTTGCGGCAGGGGATATCCTACGAGCAGTACTTC. This gives the protein CATSDLRQGISYEQYF.

This clone was counted between two and nine times. V gene TRBV7-9 combines with J gene TRBJ2-7; D is possibly TRBD2 (5 bases). Per germline, CDR1 SEHNR and CDR2 FQNEAQ (reference sequence). The CDR3 loop spans 11 amino acids. V lost 5 bases and J lost 3, with 5 bases in between. CDR3 protein: CASSRDYEQYF. The CDR3, as DNA: TGTGCCAGCAGCCGGGACTACGAGCAGTACTTC.

The rearrangement joins TRBV5-6 to TRBJ2-1; 8 bases line up with TRBD1. This CDR3 comprises 15 residues. Germline values: CDR1 SGHDT, CDR2 YYEEEE. With V trimmed by 4 bases and J by 2 bases, 5 bases remained unmatched. CDR3 protein: CASSLGDRTYNEQFF. CDR3 DNA: TGTGCCAGCAGCCTGGGGGACAGGACCTACAATGAGCAGTTCTTC. The whole variable domain, remainder taken from reference TRBV5-6 and TRBJ2-1, is DAGVTQSPTHLIKTRGQQVTLRCSPKSGHDTVSWYQQALGQGPQFIFQYYEEEERQRGNFPDRFSGHQFPNYSSELNVNALLLGDSALYLCASSLGDRTYNEQFFGPGTRLTVL.

The chain links TRBV18 to TRBJ1-4, with 7 bases aligning to TRBD1. The germline V gene has CDR1 KGHSH and CDR2 LQKENI. V was clipped by 3 bases and J by 3 bases; unmatched bases: 4. This CDR3 is built from 15 residues. The CDR3 sequence: CASSPSTGPNEKLFF. The CDR3 nucleotides are TGTGCCAGCTCACCGTCGACAGGGCCTAATGAAAAACTGTTTTTT.

This clone turned up a few times. V is TRBV7-8 and J is TRBJ1-1; 7 bases match TRBD1. CDR3 length: 14 amino acids. Looked up from germline, CDR1 is SGHVS and CDR2 is FQNEAQ. With V trimmed by 5 bases and J by 6 bases, 9 bases remained unmatched. The CDR3 spells CASSATPGQSEAFF. Written as DNA, the CDR3 is TGTGCCAGCAGCGCCACCCCGGGACAGTCTGAAGCTTTCTTT.

The gene calls are TRBV3-1 (or the pseudogene TRBV3-2) and TRBJ1-1; 10 bases match TRBD1. Germline V lookup: CDR1 LGHDT, CDR2 YNNKEL (reference sequence). Germline trimming cut 1 base from V and 4 bases from J; bases unmatched to any gene: 12. CDR3 length: 18 residues. In DNA, the CDR3 is TGTGCCAGCAGCCAAGTGAGTGGGACAGGGGCCGGTGGCACTGAAGCTTTCTTT. Encoded protein: CASSQVSGTGAGGTEAFF.

The chain employs TRBV5-5 and TRBJ1-2; the D is unclear. CDR3 length: 15 residues. V dropped 0 bases and J dropped 8 bases, with 17 bases sitting between them. Germline V gene sequence: CDR1 SGHKS, CDR2 YYEKEE (reference sequence). The CDR3 DNA is TGTGCCAGCAGCTTGGTCGGTGAGCGGAGAGGCGGCTACACCTTC. This encodes CASSLVGERRGGYTF.

V usage is TRBV6-6 and J usage is TRBJ1-4; possibly TRBD1 for D (5 bases). Trimming shortened V by 6 bases and J by 0 bases, and 8 bases separated the two germline ends. The CDR3 is made up of 14 amino acids. Germline CDR1 and CDR2: MNHNY and SVGAGI (reference sequence). The CDR3 DNA follows: TGTGCCAGCAGACAGGTGGCAACTAATGAAAAACTGTTTTTT. Amino acid sequence: CASRQVATNEKLFF.

The V gene is TRBV6-2 or TRBV6-3, the J gene TRBJ2-7; the match to TRBD1 covers 8 bases. Germline V gene sequence: CDR1 MNHEY, CDR2 SVGEGT. V dropped 4 bases and J dropped 3; count of bases not matched to a gene: 14. This CDR3 region has 17 residues. DNA for the CDR3: TGTGCCAGCAGTTTGTTTTTTTTCGGACAGGGAGGCTACGAGCAGTACTTC. Its translation: CASSLFFFGQGGYEQYF.

This chain uses TRBV2 with TRBJ2-3, with D maybe TRBD2 (5 bases). The CDR3 extends over 16 amino acids. In germline, CDR1 is SNHLY, CDR2 FYNNEI. Trimming shortened V by 8 bases and J by 2 bases, and 20 bases separated the two germline ends. CDR3 amino acids: CASEPPDSPNTDTQYF. Here the CDR3 DNA reads TGTGCCAGCGAACCCCCGGACTCCCCTAACACAGATACGCAGTATTTT.

The chain is built from TRBV30 and TRBJ2-7; D is possibly TRBD2 (5 bases). CDR3 length: 17 residues. Germline CDR1 GTSNPN, CDR2 SVGIG (reference sequence). Deletions cut 0 bases from V and 0 bases from J, with 18 bases between. CDR3 in DNA: TGTGCCTGGAGTGTACTCCCCCTGGAGGCTGACTCCTACGAGCAGTACTTC. It is translated as CAWSVLPLEADSYEQYF.

The CDR3 loop reads CASSVSLTQETQYF. The DNA for the CDR3 is TGTGCCAGCAGTGTTAGCCTAACACAAGAGACCCAGTACTTC. The genes are TRBV2 and TRBJ2-5; D is unclear. This CDR3 has 14 residues. Per germline, CDR1 SNHLY and CDR2 FYNNEI. Trimming shortened V by 4 bases and J by 2 bases, and 11 bases separated the two germline ends.

V usage is TRBV7-2 and J usage is TRBJ1-1, with D possibly TRBD1 on 5 matching bases. With 2 bases removed from V and 0 bases from J, the gap between germline ends came to 10 bases. The CDR3 is 15 residues long. Per germline, CDR1 SGHTA and CDR2 FQGNSA. CDR3 sequence reads: CASSLRRALNTEAFF. CDR3 sequence (DNA): TGTGCCAGCAGCTTACGCAGGGCACTGAACACTGAAGCTTTCTTT.

This clone was seen once. This chain connects TRBV6-5 to TRBJ2-7, with D tentatively TRBD2 (5 bases). V lost 5 bases to trimming and J lost 1 base, with 15 bases between them. Germline CDR1 is MNHEY and CDR2 is SVGAGI. This CDR3 has 15 amino acids. Here the CDR3 reads CASSKVQRRSYEQYF. In nucleotides, the CDR3 is TGTGCCAGCAGTAAGGTCCAGCGGCGATCCTACGAGCAGTACTTC.

The chain combines TRBV21-1 with TRBJ2-5; TRBD1 is taken as the D call from the table, unchecked against the DNA. TRBV21-1 is designated a pseudogene. The CDR3 loop spans 16 amino acids. As DNA, the CDR3 is TGTGCCAGCAGCAAAGGGGGGGACAGGAGCCAAGAGACCCAGTACTTC. Translation gives CASSKGGDRSQETQYF.

The count of this clone is one. This chain connects TRBV11-2 to TRBJ2-2; 7 nucleotides agree with TRBD1. The CDR3 is 16 residues long. V lost 3 bases, J lost 8 bases, and 12 bases stayed unmatched. The germline V gene encodes CDR1 SGHAT and CDR2 FQNNGV. Here the CDR3 DNA reads TGTGCCAGCAGCTTGGGACAGCAAACCATACTAGGGGAGCTGTTTTTT. Protein sequence: CASSLGQQTILGELFF.

This clone came up a few times. The rearrangement links TRBV7-9 to TRBJ2-2, with 10 bases that match TRBD1. Germline V gene data show CDR1 as SEHNR and CDR2 as FQNEAQ (reference sequence). The CDR3 spans 17 residues. The J segment lost 4 bases and the V segment lost 0 bases, leaving 5 bases of the junction unmatched. In DNA, the CDR3 is TGTGCCAGCAGCTTAGCCCTTGGACAGGGGGGCACCGGGGAGCTGTTTTTT. It translates to CASSLALGQGGTGELFF. The full variable domain, rest sourced from reference TRBV7-9 and TRBJ2-2, is DTGVSQNPRHKITKRGQNVTFRCDPISEHNRLYWYRQTLGQGPEFLTYFQNEAQLEKSRLLSDRFSAERPKGSFSTLEIQRTEQGDSAMYLCASSLALGQGGTGELFFGEGSRLTVL.

This chain connects TRBV29-1 to TRBJ1-4, with a possible D match to TRBD1 (5 bases). The CDR3 length is 10 residues. V was shortened by 6 bases and J by 8 bases, with 7 bases between the two germline ends. CDR1 is SQVTM, CDR2 ANQGSEA, per germline. The CDR3 reads CSVRGEKLFF. The CDR3 region has the DNA TGCAGCGTAAGGGGCGAAAAACTGTTTTTT.

The rearrangement uses TRBV7-9 and TRBJ2-3; 8 bases map to TRBD1. CDR1 is SEHNR, CDR2 FQNEAQ, per germline (reference sequence). The ends lost 5 bases at V and 8 bases at J; junction bases unmatched: 15. The CDR3 length is 16 residues. For the CDR3, the DNA is TGTGCCAGCAGCCCCAGGGGGCAGGGTCGACAGCTTACGCAGTATTTT. This sequence encodes CASSPRGQGRQLTQYF.

This clone has a handful of counts. V gene TRBV7-3 combines with J gene TRBJ2-2, with 8 bases lining up with TRBD1. The CDR3 totals 17 residues. V trimming: 5 bases; J trimming: 6 bases; junction bases outside the gene matches: 14. CDR1 is SGHTA, CDR2 FQGTGA, per germline. Here the CDR3 DNA reads TGTGCCAGCAGCCCGCTCGTGGCAGGGGGCTCGGCCGGGGAGCTGTTTTTT. Protein product: CASSPLVAGGSAGELFF. Combining the CDR3 with reference TRBV7-3 and TRBJ2-2 gives the whole variable domain GAGVSQTPSNKVTEKGKYVELRCDPISGHTALYWYRQSLGQGPEFLIYFQGTGAADDSGLPNDRFFAVRPEGSVSTLKIQRTERGDSAVYLCASSPLVAGGSAGELFFGEGSRLTVL.

The chain links TRBV2 to TRBJ2-2; the match to TRBD2 covers 7 bases. CDR3 size: 14 residues. Germline CDR1 SNHLY, CDR2 FYNNEI. The J segment lost 6 bases and the V segment lost 11 bases, leaving 12 bases of the junction unmatched. CDR3 DNA sequence: TGTGCCTGCACAGTCCGCGGGGGTGCCGGGGAGCTGTTTTTT. It is translated as CACTVRGGAGELFF.